A selection of T cell receptor beta chains follows, all from one sample in a study of CD8 T cells in Susac syndrome. From the immunoSEQ multiplex PCR reads, TCRdb called clonotypes with MiXCR, one entry per CDR3 protein. The sample has under 200,000 distinct CDR3 sequences; 85% to 95% are singletons. Sample: CD4+ T cells from PBMCs. The receptor set was obtained from a human donor in good health. Both conserved end residues are part of each CDR3. The D gene is left open where the match is weak. Expanded clones get a size class; other rows say once, few or many, or leave the size out.

j_call v_call d_call clone_size cdr3_aa cdr3_nt
TRBJ2-1 TRBV5-1 NA NA CASSVGAMGNEQFF TGCGCCAGCAGCGTAGGGGCCATGGGCAATGAGCAGTTCTTC
TRBJ2-5 TRBV7-9 NA NA CASSPERAGETQYF TGTGCCAGCAGCCCCGAAAGAGCCGGAGAGACCCAGTACTTC
TRBJ1-1 TRBV29-1 TRBD1 NA CSAQGAMNTEAFF TGCAGCGCCCAGGGGGCCATGAACACTGAAGCTTTCTTT
TRBJ2-3 TRBV2 TRBD2 NA CASSTAGGGADTQYF TGTGCCAGCAGTACAGCGGGGGGCGGCGCAGATACGCAGTATTTT
TRBJ2-1 TRBV7-9 NA NA CASSLALSGNEQFF TGTGCCAGCAGCTTAGCCCTCTCAGGCAATGAGCAGTTCTTC
TRBJ2-2 TRBV28 NA once CASQLNTGELFF TGTGCCAGCCAACTGAACACCGGGGAGCTGTTTTTT
TRBJ1-5 TRBV19 NA once CASSIIGTLWNQPQHF TGTGCCAGTAGTATAATCGGGACTCTATGGAATCAGCCCCAGCATTTT
TRBJ1-1 TRBV6-1 NA NA CASSAALNTEAFF TGTGCCAGCAGTGCTGCCCTGAACACTGAAGCTTTCTTT
TRBJ2-3 TRBV10-3 NA NA CAISDRTGSGLAGTTDTQYF TGTGCCATCAGTGACAGGACAGGGTCGGGCCTAGCGGGGACCACAGATACGCAGTATTTT
TRBJ1-2 TRBV4-3 TRBD1 NA CASSQDWTGAWVYGYTF TGCGCCAGCAGCCAAGATTGGACAGGGGCGTGGGTCTATGGCTACACCTTC
TRBJ1-5 TRBV7-6 TRBD1 NA CASSLAIAGTGLCQPQHF TGTGCCAGCAGCCTCGCCATCGCCGGGACAGGGCTTTGTCAGCCCCAGCATTTT
TRBJ1-4 TRBV2 TRBD1 NA CASKKDRGGEKLFF TGTGCCAGCAAAAAGGACAGGGGGGGTGAAAAACTGTTTTTT
TRBJ2-2 TRBV12-3/TRBV12-4 NA NA CASSYRGGSNTGELFF TGTGCCAGCAGTTACCGAGGAGGGTCGAACACCGGGGAGCTGTTTTTT
TRBJ1-2 TRBV10-3 NA once CAISGGDSNYGYTF TGTGCCATCAGTGGGGGGGACTCTAACTATGGCTACACCTTC
TRBJ1-2 TRBV12-3/TRBV12-4 TRBD1 NA CASNPQGNYGYTF TGTGCCAGCAATCCACAGGGGAACTATGGCTACACCTTC
TRBJ2-5 TRBV27 TRBD1 NA CASSSYRGQETQYF TGTGCCAGCAGTTCCTACAGGGGACAAGAGACCCAGTACTTC
TRBJ1-5 TRBV12-3/TRBV12-4 NA NA CASRNRDNQPQHF TGTGCCAGCAGGAACAGGGACAATCAGCCCCAGCATTTT
TRBJ1-6 TRBV5-1 NA NA CASSPDTYSPLHF TGCGCCAGCAGCCCTGACACATATTCACCCCTCCACTTT
TRBJ2-3 TRBV4-1 NA NA CASSQDGPKDTQYF TGCGCCAGCAGCCAAGATGGGCCAAAAGATACGCAGTATTTT
TRBJ2-3 TRBV7-2 TRBD1 NA CASSSTGPFTDTQYF TGTGCCAGCAGCTCGACAGGGCCATTCACAGATACGCAGTATTTT
TRBJ1-5 TRBV20-1 NA NA CSAPKGGMGNQPQHF TGCAGTGCCCCTAAGGGGGGGATGGGCAATCAGCCCCAGCATTTT
TRBJ1-2 TRBV7-2 NA NA CASSLGALYGYTF TGTGCCAGCAGCTTAGGTGCGCTCTATGGCTACACCTTC
TRBJ1-1 TRBV28 NA NA CASTLGLASTEAFF TGTGCCAGCACCCTGGGACTGGCTAGCACTGAAGCTTTCTTT
TRBJ2-2 TRBV29-1 TRBD1 NA CSVSKGAANTGELFF TGCAGCGTATCAAAGGGGGCAGCGAACACCGGGGAGCTGTTTTTT
TRBJ2-7 TRBV7-2 TRBD2 NA CASSLTAGGYEQYF TGTGCCAGCAGCTTAACAGCGGGGGGGTACGAGCAGTACTTC
TRBJ1-3 TRBV9 NA NA CASSVATGTSGNTIYF TGTGCCAGCAGCGTAGCTACGGGGACCTCTGGAAACACCATATATTTT
TRBJ2-1 TRBV7-2 TRBD2 NA CASSLRLSGGNNEQFF TGTGCCAGCAGCTTGCGGTTGAGCGGGGGAAACAATGAGCAGTTCTTC
TRBJ1-3 TRBV6-5 TRBD1 NA CASSSISGGAGNTIYF TGTGCCAGCAGTTCCATATCAGGGGGCGCTGGAAACACCATATATTTT
TRBJ2-5 TRBV20-1 NA NA CSASRVLGETQYF TGCAGTGCTAGTCGTGTGCTGGGGGAGACCCAGTACTTC
TRBJ2-1 TRBV7-9 TRBD2 NA CASSLGRGLAGSSYNEQFF TGTGCCAGCAGCTTGGGAAGGGGACTAGCGGGGAGCTCCTACAATGAGCAGTTCTTC
TRBJ2-2 TRBV12-3/TRBV12-4 TRBD1 NA CASSLGQGGAGELFF TGTGCCAGCAGTTTAGGACAGGGCGGCGCCGGGGAGCTGTTTTTT
TRBJ2-3 TRBV5-1 TRBD2 NA CASSQTSGGRDTQYF TGCGCCAGCAGTCAGACTAGCGGGGGTCGTGATACGCAGTATTTT
TRBJ1-1 TRBV29-1 NA NA CSVEKDQNTEAFF TGCAGCGTTGAGAAGGACCAGAACACTGAAGCTTTCTTT
TRBJ2-2 TRBV12-3/TRBV12-4 NA NA CASSLLMGDTGELFF TGTGCCAGCAGTTTATTGATGGGTGACACCGGGGAGCTGTTTTTT
TRBJ1-2 TRBV14 NA NA CASIQEATLGGYTF TGTGCCAGCATCCAAGAAGCGACCCTAGGAGGCTACACCTTC
TRBJ1-1 TRBV9 TRBD1 NA CASSGGTGRTEAFF TGTGCCAGCAGCGGGGGGACAGGTCGCACTGAAGCTTTCTTT
TRBJ2-6 TRBV29-1 NA NA CSAAGVHSSGANVLTF TGCAGCGCCGCAGGGGTCCATAGCTCTGGGGCCAACGTCCTGACTTTC
TRBJ1-2 TRBV30 TRBD1 NA CAWRSTGQTSGYTF TGTGCCTGGAGGTCAACGGGACAGACGTCAGGCTACACCTTC
TRBJ2-3 TRBV6-2/TRBV6-3 NA NA CASTHGGTQYF TGTGCCAGCACCCACGGCGGAACGCAGTATTTT
TRBJ1-3 TRBV3-1 NA NA CASSETGTAVSGNTIYF TGTGCCAGCAGCGAAACCGGGACGGCTGTCTCTGGAAACACCATATATTTT
TRBJ1-1 TRBV7-3 NA NA CASSPGLRPTEAFF TGTGCCAGCAGCCCCGGGTTAAGGCCCACTGAAGCTTTCTTT